Below, 29 T cell receptor beta chains from the same sample are listed, as sequenced in a study of blood T cells in healthy people across ages. A second PCR of roughly 7 to 11 cycles used a sample-barcoded 5' primer and a J-beta primer mix. MiXCR, run by TCRdb on the 5' RACE reads, gives a single entry per CDR3 protein. The table has about 670,000 distinct CDR3 sequences, about 50% seen once. The specimen sequenced was blood. The receptors come from an elderly woman in good health.

This clonotype was recorded only once. Germline is not matched at one junction end, which may reflect a read error. V and J are TRBV4-1 and TRBJ2-1; a possible D gene is TRBD2 (6 bases). Per germline, CDR1 MGHRA and CDR2 YSYEKL. CDR3 length: 13 amino acids. CDR3 residues: CASSPSGGNEQNF. The CDR3 DNA reads as TGCGCCAGCAGCCCCAGTGGGGGGAATGAGCAGAACTTC.

On this clonotype itself: Since a much larger clone is just one base distant, this may be a read error. The chain recombines TRBV12-3 or TRBV12-4 with TRBJ1-2; no definite D call. The CDR3 contains 13 residues. V was shortened by 3 bases and J by 3 bases, with 8 bases between the two germline ends. The CDR3 coding sequence is TGTGCCAGCAGTTTCCAGGAGGACTATGGCTACACCTTC. The encoded protein is CASSFQEDYGYTF.

This chain uses TRBV10-3 with TRBJ1-1; 8 nucleotides line up with TRBD1. The CDR3 has 13 amino acids. Trimming took 4 bases from V and 7 from J; bases not matched to a gene: 5. Germline V gene sequence: CDR1 ENHRY, CDR2 SYGVKD. The CDR3 DNA reads TGTGCCATCAGTGGCAGGGGGCCAGGTGAAGCTTTCTTT. It codes for CAISGRGPGEAFF.

The J gene is TRBJ2-3, the V gene TRBV7-2; 11 bases line up with TRBD2. The CDR3 loop spans 15 amino acids. Germline V gene lookup returns CDR1 SGHTA and CDR2 FQGNSA. V shed 1 base and J 5 bases; nucleotides not matched to a gene: 2. The CDR3 protein is CASSLVTSGGDTQYF. The CDR3 coding sequence is TGTGCCAGCAGCTTAGTTACTAGCGGGGGAGATACGCAGTATTTT.

This clonotype was detected only a few times. The J gene is TRBJ2-5, the V gene TRBV20-1, with 10 bases fitting TRBD2. Germline-derived CDR1 and CDR2 are DFQATT and SNEGSKA (reference sequence). This CDR3 spans 14 amino acids. V dropped 5 bases and J dropped 3; count of bases not matched to a gene: 6. CDR3 DNA sequence: TGCAGTGCTTATACTCTAGCGGGAGAAGAGACCCAGTACTTC. Protein sequence: CSAYTLAGEETQYF.

The V gene is TRBV29-1, the J gene TRBJ2-5; 9 nucleotides agree with TRBD2. TRBJ2-7 matches the DNA end more closely, so the J call is doubtful. Per germline, CDR1 SQVTM and CDR2 ANQGSEA. The CDR3 consists of 16 residues. The CDR3 spells CSVDGVNSGRPNEQYF. As DNA, the CDR3 is TGCAGCGTTGATGGGGTGAATAGCGGGAGACCGAACGAGCAGTACTTC.

The sample holds a few counts of this clonotype. A much larger clone lies a single base off, so this may be a read error. The chain is built from TRBV6-4 and TRBJ2-3; no definite D call. Germline lookup yields CDR1 MRHNA and CDR2 SNTAGT. The V end was cut by 2 bases, the J end by 0 bases, with 12 bases between. The CDR3 spans 16 residues. CDR3 region: CASSDDARRSTDTQYF. The CDR3 coding sequence is TGTGCCAGCAGTGACGATGCTCGTCGAAGCACAGATACGCAGTATTTT.

The J gene is TRBJ2-2, the V gene TRBV28, with D unresolved. V lost 7 bases to trimming and J lost 8 bases, with 14 bases between them. CDR3 length: 13 residues. Germline CDR1 MDHEN, CDR2 SYDVKM. CDR3: CASTRRTRGELFF. The CDR3, as DNA: TGTGCCAGCACCCGGCGGACCCGGGGGGAGCTGTTTTTT.

This chain connects TRBV7-9 to TRBJ2-2, with a weak D call TRBD2 (6 bases). Germline V CDR1 and CDR2: SEHNR, FQNEAQ (reference sequence). The CDR3 extends over 16 amino acids. Trimming stripped 6 bases from V and 3 bases from J, with 17 bases between. The CDR3 DNA follows: TGTGCCAGCAGAATGTACGGAGGGGCGGACACCGGGGAGCTGTTTTTT. Residues: CASRMYGGADTGELFF.

With regard to this clonotype: A much larger clone lies one base from this, so it may be a read error. The chain links TRBV20-1 to TRBJ2-5; D tentatively fits TRBD1 or TRBD2 (5 bases each). The CDR3 totals 13 residues. Trimming pared 4 bases from V and 11 bases from J, leaving 20 bases between. The V gene's germline CDR1 is DFQATT and CDR2 SNEGSKA (reference sequence). In DNA, the CDR3 is TGCAGTGCTACCCGGGACCGATACAATGAGCAGTACTTC. Residues: CSATRDRYNEQYF.

This sequence joins TRBV10-3 and TRBJ2-2, with D unresolved. V lost 8 bases, J lost 7 bases, and 14 bases lay in between. This CDR3 has 13 residues. Germline CDR1 and CDR2: ENHRY and SYGVKD. For the CDR3, the DNA is TGTGCCATCTCAAATTCGAAGATCGGGGAGCTGTTTTTT. This codes for CAISNSKIGELFF.

The chain joins TRBV6-5 to TRBJ2-6; possibly TRBD1 for D (5 bases). This CDR3 spans 16 amino acids. CDR1 is MNHEY, CDR2 SVGAGI, per germline. The germline V and J ends were trimmed by 5 bases and 0 bases, with 11 bases remaining between them. The CDR3 reads CASSTTGRSGANVLTF. CDR3 in DNA: TGTGCCAGCAGTACCACAGGACGCTCTGGGGCCAACGTCCTGACTTTC.

The J gene is TRBJ2-3, the V gene TRBV5-1, with a possible D match to TRBD1 (6 bases). The CDR3 is 15 amino acids. Germline CDR1 is SGHRS and CDR2 is YFSETQ. V lost 4 bases and J lost 0, with 12 bases in between. The CDR3 bases are TGCGCCAGCAGCGGTGCAGGGGCTAGCACAGATACGCAGTATTTT. Translation: CASSGAGASTDTQYF.

This clonotype was observed a handful of times. One end of the junction fails to match germline, which may point to a read error. This chain joins TRBV28 and TRBJ2-7; D may be TRBD1 or TRBD2 (5 bases each). Germline V lookup: CDR1 MDHEN, CDR2 SYDVKM. The CDR3 sequence is 15 residues long. In DNA form, the CDR3 reads TGTGCCAGCCGTTTGGGGACCGTAGCCTACAATGAGCAGTACTTC. Protein sequence: CASRLGTVAYNEQYF. Looking up the rest from reference TRBV28 and TRBJ2-7 gives the full variable domain: DVKVTQSSRYLVKRTGEKVFLECVQDMDHENMFWYRQDPGLGLRLIYFSYDVKMKEKGDIPEGYSVSREKKERFSLILESASTNQTSMYLCASRLGTVAYNEQYFGPGTRLTVT.

About this clonotype itself: This may be a read error, as it is one base from a much larger clone. The chain is built from TRBV5-1 and TRBJ2-7; D perhaps matches TRBD1 (6 bases). CDR1 is SGHRS and CDR2 is YFSETQ in the germline V gene. Trimming left V 2 bases short and J 7 bases short, with 19 bases between. The CDR3 runs to 15 residues. CDR3 nucleotide sequence: TGCGCCAGCAGCTTCGACAGGCTCGTAGACAATGAGCAGTACTTC. This encodes CASSFDRLVDNEQYF.

This clonotype was seen more than once but under ten times. J is TRBJ1-3 and V is TRBV9, with D tentatively TRBD1 (5 bases). The V end lost 5 bases, the J end lost 0 bases, and 9 bases lay between the germline ends. CDR1 and CDR2 (germline): SGDLS, YYNGEE. There are 14 residues in the CDR3. In nucleotides, the CDR3 is TGTGCCAGCAGATCGGGGACCTCTGGAAACACCATATATTTT. It encodes CASRSGTSGNTIYF.

This CDR3 reads CASSPGIEQYF. The CDR3 nucleotides read TGCGCCAGCAGCCCCGGGATCGAGCAGTACTTC. The V and J genes are TRBV4-1 and TRBJ2-4; D is perhaps TRBD2 (5 bases). The better agreement between TRBJ2-7 and the DNA end casts doubt on the J call. The V gene's germline CDR1 is MGHRA and CDR2 YSYEKL. CDR3 size: 11 residues.

The table lists this clonotype with many counts. The genes are TRBV29-1 and TRBJ1-2; weak D call: TRBD1 (5 bases). Trimming pared 3 bases from V and 3 bases from J, leaving 14 bases between. CDR3 size: 14 residues. Germline V gene data show CDR1 as SQVTM and CDR2 as ANQGSEA. CDR3 loop: CSVDPQGIYYGYTF. The CDR3 DNA follows: TGCAGCGTTGATCCCCAGGGTATATACTATGGCTACACCTTC.

The gene calls are TRBV10-3 and TRBJ2-5, with D maybe TRBD1 (6 bases). The J call is doubtful: the DNA matches TRBJ2-7 better. This CDR3 is built from 13 residues. The germline V gene has CDR1 ENHRY and CDR2 SYGVKD. The CDR3 loop is CAISEGNRDEQYF. The CDR3 DNA follows: TGTGCCATCAGTGAGGGCAACAGGGACGAGCAGTACTTC.

The chain couples TRBV12-3 or TRBV12-4 to TRBJ1-1; D is unresolved. Trimming removed 8 bases from V and 0 bases from J, with 13 bases in between. This CDR3 has 14 amino acids. The CDR3 protein is CASQPQGLNTEAFF. As DNA, the CDR3 is TGTGCCAGCCAGCCCCAAGGGCTGAACACTGAAGCTTTCTTT.

V is TRBV29-1 and J is TRBJ1-1, with 7 bases identical to TRBD1. CDR3 size: 13 residues. Trimming cost V 8 bases and J 0 bases; bases outside gene matches: 6. Germline CDR1 is SQVTM and CDR2 is ANQGSEA. The chain's CDR3 is CSTRTGLNTEAFF. As DNA, the CDR3 is TGCAGCACCAGGACAGGATTGAACACTGAAGCTTTCTTT.

This clonotype was recorded a few times. This could be a read error, since a much larger clone is one nucleotide away. The J gene is TRBJ2-1, the V gene TRBV15, with 13 bases aligning to TRBD2. Gene TRBJ2-7 matches the end of the DNA better, so the J call may be wrong. CDR3 size: 16 residues. Germline values: CDR1 LNHNV, CDR2 YYDKDF (reference sequence). The CDR3 loop is CATGTSGNPSYNEQYF. In DNA, the CDR3 is TGTGCCACAGGGACTAGCGGGAATCCCTCCTACAATGAGCAGTACTTC.

This clonotype was found a few times. V is TRBV10-3 and J is TRBJ1-1, with a tentative D call TRBD1 (5 bases). This CDR3 is 13 amino acids long. The germline V gene has CDR1 ENHRY and CDR2 SYGVKD. V gave up 2 bases and J gave up 4 bases, with 8 bases separating them. CDR3 region: CAISEPGPTEAFF. The CDR3 bases are TGTGCCATCAGTGAGCCGGGACCCACTGAAGCTTTCTTT.

A few counts support this clonotype. V is TRBV5-1 and J is TRBJ2-3, with D perhaps matching TRBD1 (5 bases). The ends were cut back, 2 bases at V and 0 bases at J, with 10 bases in the middle. This CDR3 region has 15 residues. Germline loops: CDR1 SGHRS, CDR2 YFSETQ. The CDR3 here is CASSLDSTSTDTQYF. The CDR3 coding sequence is TGCGCCAGCAGCTTAGACAGTACTAGCACAGATACGCAGTATTTT. Full variable domain (outside the CDR3, taken from reference TRBV5-1 and TRBJ2-3): KAGVTQTPRYLIKTRGQQVTLSCSPISGHRSVSWYQQTPGQGLQFLFEYFSETQRNKGNFPGRFSGRQFSNSRSEMNVSTLELGDSALYLCASSLDSTSTDTQYFGPGTRLTVL.

Regarding this clonotype: A much larger clone differs by one base, so this may be a read error. This chain joins TRBV7-9 and TRBJ2-7; 9 nucleotides agree with TRBD2. The junction had 27 bases not matched to a gene; V was cut back by 8 bases and J by 7 bases. The CDR3 consists of 19 residues. Per the germline V gene, CDR1 is SEHNR and CDR2 is FQNEAQ (reference sequence). The CDR3 here is CASGSPLLVGPSGEREQYF. CDR3 nucleotide sequence: TGTGCCAGCGGTTCTCCTCTCCTCGTAGGGCCTAGCGGGGAGAGAGAGCAGTACTTC.

This clonotype has at least ten counts. V is TRBV5-1 and J is TRBJ2-1, with a tentative D call TRBD2 (7 bases). Trimming shortened V by 0 bases and J by 0 bases, and 13 bases separated the two germline ends. The CDR3 is 17 amino acids. The V gene's germline CDR1 is SGHRS and CDR2 YFSETQ. Here the CDR3 reads CASSLAVGGGSYNEQFF. The CDR3 DNA reads TGCGCCAGCAGCTTGGCCGTAGGGGGGGGCTCCTACAATGAGCAGTTCTTC.

The V call is TRBV20-1, the J call TRBJ2-7; D call uncertain. The CDR3 has 13 amino acids. Germline lookup yields CDR1 DFQATT and CDR2 SNEGSKA (reference sequence). Between the trimmed V and J ends, which lost 0 bases and 3 bases, there was a span of 9 bases. CDR3 residues: CSAREVGSYEQYF. The CDR3 DNA reads as TGCAGTGCTAGAGAGGTTGGCAGCTACGAGCAGTACTTC.

There are many counts of this clonotype. This sequence joins TRBV7-2 and TRBJ2-1; TRBD2 is a possible D gene (5 bases). CDR1 is SGHTA and CDR2 is FQGNSA in the germline V gene. The V end lost 3 bases, the J end lost 0 bases, and 9 bases lay between the germline ends. CDR3 length: 15 amino acids. The CDR3 loop reads CASSFSASSYNEQFF. The DNA for the CDR3 is TGTGCCAGCAGCTTTAGCGCAAGCTCCTACAATGAGCAGTTCTTC.

The V call is TRBV5-1, the J call TRBJ1-5; D may be TRBD1 (5 bases). The CDR3 contains 15 residues. Trimming pared 1 base from V and 2 bases from J, leaving 10 bases between. CDR1 SGHRS and CDR2 YFSETQ come from the germline V gene. CDR3 in DNA: TGCGCCAGCAGCTTGAGGGGAGATGGCAATCAGCCCCAGCATTTT. Protein: CASSLRGDGNQPQHF. The full variable domain, rest sourced from reference TRBV5-1 and TRBJ1-5, is KAGVTQTPRYLIKTRGQQVTLSCSPISGHRSVSWYQQTPGQGLQFLFEYFSETQRNKGNFPGRFSGRQFSNSRSEMNVSTLELGDSALYLCASSLRGDGNQPQHFGDGTRLSIL.